The TCR beta chain described here comes from a study of early T cells in non-severe SARS-CoV-2 infection. Study-level background: Bulk RNA from unsorted whole blood was sequenced; chains were unpaired. Study-wide points: Clonotype matching in VDJdb favored anti-spike CD8 responses and did not capture private and CD4 specificities.

The library protocol tagged individual cDNA molecules with unique molecular identifiers. TCRdb redid the calling of the 5' RACE reads with MiXCR, one entry per CDR3 protein. The sample holds about 46,000 distinct CDR3 sequences, around a tenth seen once. In this sample, this clonotype turned up a few times. What it binds is unknown. The clonotype comes from an adult who was a healthcare worker with PCR-confirmed SARS-CoV-2 infection or an uninfected control (not recorded which). The material was whole blood, obtained at baseline.

CDR3 sequence reads: CSYAAGFGENIQYF. In nucleotides, the CDR3 is TGCAGCTACGCCGCGGGATTTGGCGAAAACATTCAGTACTTC. The V gene is TRBV29-1, the J gene TRBJ2-4, with D perhaps TRBD2 (6 bases). CDR3 length equals 14 residues. Trimming removed 8 bases at V and 5 bases at J, with 19 bases between. Germline V gene data show CDR1 as SQVTM and CDR2 as ANQGSEA.